Below, 19 T cell receptor beta chains from the same sample are listed, as sequenced in a study of blood T cell repertoires in COVID-19. This table comes from immunoSEQ multiplex PCR, and its TCRdb copy is limited to in-frame clones, with some not included. The data show some 120,000 clones, with about 74% seen just once and 6% held by the top ten. The sequenced material came from peripheral blood. All receptors derive from a man older than 75 with COVID-19, enrolled during active disease.

This clone was counted between two and nine times. CDR3 residues: CASSFGTGDSPLHF. The CDR3 nucleotides are TGTGCCAGCAGCTTCGGGACAGGGGATTCACCCCTCCACTTT. The chain employs TRBV7-9 and TRBJ1-6, with TRBD1 matching 10 bases. The CDR3 runs 14 residues. Trimming cost V 3 bases and J 8 bases; bases outside gene matches: 1. Germline CDR1 is SEHNR and CDR2 is FQNEAQ (reference sequence).

The chain combines TRBV7-9 with TRBJ2-1; tentatively, D is TRBD2 (6 bases). The CDR3 loop spans 14 amino acids. The germline V and J ends were trimmed by 0 bases and 8 bases, with 11 bases remaining between them. Germline values: CDR1 SEHNR, CDR2 FQNEAQ (reference sequence). The CDR3, as DNA: TGTGCCAGCAGCTTAGCTTGGGAGGAGGATGAGCAGTTCTTC. Residues: CASSLAWEEDEQFF. Variable domain in full (rest from reference TRBV7-9 and TRBJ2-1): DTGVSQNPRHKITKRGQNVTFRCDPISEHNRLYWYRQTLGQGPEFLTYFQNEAQLEKSRLLSDRFSAERPKGSFSTLEIQRTEQGDSAMYLCASSLAWEEDEQFFGPGTRLTVL.

The V and J genes are TRBV11-1 and TRBJ2-2; 12 nucleotides agree with TRBD2. The V segment lost 6 bases and the J segment 7 bases; nucleotides outside the gene matches: 9. Per the germline V gene, CDR1 is SGHAT and CDR2 is FQDESV (reference sequence). This CDR3 is built from 16 residues. The CDR3 loop is CASRGPTSGSSGELFF. The CDR3 DNA is TGTGCCAGCAGAGGGCCGACTAGCGGGAGTAGCGGGGAGCTGTTTTTT.

The chain couples TRBV5-6 to TRBJ1-2; 7 bases fit TRBD1. The germline CDR1 and CDR2 sequences are SGHDT and YYEEEE. The ends lost 2 bases at V and 5 bases at J; junction bases unmatched: 3. The CDR3 length is 13 residues. CDR3 in DNA: TGTGCCAGCAGCTTAGTCAGGGGGTATGGCTACACCTTC. Protein product: CASSLVRGYGYTF.

This chain connects TRBV9 to TRBJ2-3; D is ambiguous. The CDR3 consists of 13 residues. V dropped 6 bases and J dropped 2 bases, with 10 bases sitting between them. Germline CDR1 SGDLS, CDR2 YYNGEE. The CDR3 region is CASTARTTDTQYF. The CDR3 region has the DNA TGTGCCAGCACTGCGCGAACCACAGATACGCAGTATTTT.

This rearrangement joins TRBV6-5 to TRBJ1-2; D call uncertain. CDR1 is MNHEY and CDR2 is SVGAGI in the germline V gene. Trimming cost V 6 bases and J 7 bases, with 12 bases left between them. This CDR3 is built from 12 residues. The CDR3 here is CASSGRFSGYTF. In nucleotides, the CDR3 is TGTGCCAGCAGCGGCAGGTTCTCTGGCTACACCTTC.

The CDR3 here is CASSAGLADGYTF. The CDR3 DNA follows: TGTGCCAGCAGCGCGGGGTTGGCCGATGGCTACACCTTC. The gene calls are TRBV9 and TRBJ1-2; D remains ambiguous. This CDR3 comprises 13 residues. Germline CDR1 is SGDLS and CDR2 is YYNGEE. With 3 bases removed from V and 6 bases from J, the gap between germline ends came to 12 bases.

This clone was detected only once. The chain links TRBV7-2 to TRBJ2-7, with TRBD1 identical over 10 bases. The ends lost 4 bases at V and 7 bases at J; junction bases unmatched: 10. The CDR3 loop spans 15 amino acids. Germline lookup yields CDR1 SGHTA and CDR2 FQGNSA. The chain's CDR3 is CASSWAGQGLGEQYF. CDR3 nucleotides: TGTGCCAGCAGCTGGGCGGGACAGGGGTTGGGAGAGCAGTACTTC.

The V and J genes are TRBV7-8 and TRBJ1-1; D is possibly TRBD1 (6 bases). Between the trimmed V and J ends, which lost 2 bases and 2 bases, there was a span of 12 bases. Germline CDR1 SGHVS, CDR2 FQNEAQ. The CDR3 contains 15 residues. DNA for the CDR3: TGTGCCAGCAGCTTAAGGGGGACACTTAACACTGAAGCTTTCTTT. Its translation: CASSLRGTLNTEAFF.

There are a few counts of this clone. This sequence joins TRBV19 and TRBJ1-6; no firm D call. CDR1 LNHDA and CDR2 SQIVND come from the germline V gene (reference sequence). Trimming left V 3 bases short and J 9 bases short, with 12 bases between. This CDR3 is built from 14 residues. The CDR3 loop is CASSITQAGSPLHF. Here the CDR3 DNA reads TGTGCCAGTAGTATTACCCAAGCAGGTTCACCCCTCCACTTT.

V usage is TRBV5-1 and J usage is TRBJ2-3, with a tentative D call TRBD2 (6 bases). The V end was cut by 1 base, the J end by 4 bases, with 13 bases between. The CDR3 has 15 amino acids. Germline V gene sequence: CDR1 SGHRS, CDR2 YFSETQ. The chain's CDR3 is CASSLWGGGSDTQYF. CDR3 nucleotides: TGCGCCAGCAGCTTGTGGGGAGGTGGGTCAGATACGCAGTATTTT.

CDR3 sequence reads: CASNPGQSPYGYTF. The CDR3 bases are TGTGCCAGTAACCCGGGACAGTCCCCCTATGGCTACACCTTC. The V call is TRBV19, the J call TRBJ1-2, with 7 positions matching TRBD1. CDR3 length: 14 residues. Germline lookup yields CDR1 LNHDA and CDR2 SQIVND (reference sequence). V gave up 7 bases and J gave up 4 bases; unmatched junction bases: 9.

The chain links TRBV4-1 to TRBJ2-7, with D perhaps matching TRBD1 (6 bases). The CDR3 consists of 15 residues. Germline-derived CDR1 and CDR2 are MGHRA and YSYEKL. Trimming cost V 1 base and J 4 bases, with 14 bases left between them. The CDR3 protein is CASSQVSTGPYEQYF. CDR3 in DNA: TGCGCCAGCAGCCAAGTTTCGACAGGACCATACGAGCAGTACTTC.

This clone came up once. CDR3 bases: TGTGCCAGCAGACAGGGGGTAGTGAGCAATCAGCCCCAGCATTTT. As protein: CASRQGVVSNQPQHF. The chain joins TRBV27 to TRBJ1-5; 8 bases agree with TRBD1. From germline, CDR1 is MNHEY and CDR2 SMNVEV (reference sequence). Trimming removed 6 bases from V and 1 base from J; junction bases left unmatched: 5. The CDR3 length is 15 residues.

This chain uses TRBV5-5 with TRBJ2-1; possible D gene TRBD2, 6 bases. The CDR3 consists of 14 residues. CDR1 is SGHKS, CDR2 YYEKEE, per germline (reference sequence). Trimming left V 4 bases short and J 0 bases short, with 8 bases between. The CDR3 protein is CASSPTSSYNEQFF. CDR3 bases: TGTGCCAGCAGCCCGACTAGCTCCTACAATGAGCAGTTCTTC.

This chain links TRBV7-6 with TRBJ2-3, with TRBD2 as a possible D gene (5 bases). V lost 1 base and J lost 4, with 15 bases in between. Germline CDR1 is SGHVS and CDR2 is FNYEAQ. CDR3 length: 16 amino acids. The CDR3 bases are TGTGCCAGCAGCTTAGACGTGGGAGCTCTAGCAGATACGCAGTATTTT. This sequence encodes CASSLDVGALADTQYF.

The gene calls are TRBV3-1 (or the pseudogene TRBV3-2) and TRBJ2-5, with 12 bases that match TRBD2. V was clipped by 0 bases and J by 2 bases; unmatched bases: 10. This CDR3 has 19 amino acids. CDR1 LGHDT and CDR2 YNNKEL come from the germline V gene (reference sequence). The CDR3 sequence: CASSQEGTSGSLGQETQYF. DNA for the CDR3: TGTGCCAGCAGCCAAGAGGGGACTAGCGGGTCCCTGGGGCAAGAGACCCAGTACTTC.

This chain's CDR3 is CASNKCRERLSGNTIYF. The CDR3 bases are TGCGCCAGCAACAAATGCAGGGAAAGGCTCTCTGGAAACACCATATATTTT. The rearrangement links TRBV5-1 to TRBJ1-3, with D possibly matching TRBD1 (5 bases). This CDR3 comprises 17 residues. Germline V lookup: CDR1 SGHRS, CDR2 YFSETQ. V lost 6 bases and J lost 0, with 19 bases in between.

This rearrangement joins TRBV9 to TRBJ2-7, with 12 bases lining up with TRBD2. The germline V gene encodes CDR1 SGDLS and CDR2 YYNGEE. This CDR3 has 16 residues. V dropped 3 bases and J dropped 1; count of bases not matched to a gene: 5. This chain's CDR3 is CASSELAGGPSYEQYF. CDR3 sequence (DNA): TGTGCCAGCAGCGAACTAGCGGGAGGACCATCCTACGAGCAGTACTTC. Full variable domain (rest looked up from reference TRBV9 and TRBJ2-7): DSGVTQTPKHLITATGQRVTLRCSPRSGDLSVYWYQQSLDQGLQFLIQYYNGEERAKGNILERFSAQQFPDLHSELNLSSLELGDSALYFCASSELAGGPSYEQYFGPGTRLTVT.